The source of this T cell receptor beta chain is a study of cytomegalovirus exposure and HLA in healthy donors. Study observations and caveats: Investigators reported over 150 TCR beta chains as tied to cytomegalovirus.

Donors came from a validation cohort of approximately 110 subjects, distinct from the first 666-subject cohort. Sequencing used immunoSEQ multiplex PCR; TCRdb keeps in-frame clones, though not all of them. This table has some 150,000 clones, approximately 90% appearing once. Germline lookup yields CDR1 MNHEY and CDR2 SVGAGI. The CDR3 runs 15 residues. Trimming took 8 bases from V and 3 from J, leaving 20 bases between them. On this clone itself: What it binds is not known.

The origin of this receptor is a woman younger than 45 in good health and CMV-seronegative. The sequenced material came from PBMCs. The chain couples TRBV6-5 to TRBJ2-7, with D possibly matching TRBD2 (5 bases). The CDR3 is CASFLSGSVYYEQYF. DNA of the CDR3: TGTGCCAGCTTTCTCTCGGGATCGGTCTACTACGAGCAGTACTTC.